These T cell receptor beta chains were read from a single sample in a study of cytomegalovirus exposure and HLA in healthy donors. Measured with immunoSEQ multiplex PCR; TCRdb has only the in-frame clones, and not every one. The sample shows 90,000 to 150,000 clones, 85% to 90% of them seen only once. The sequenced sample was PBMCs. Receptors originate from a woman between 18 and 30 years old in good health and CMV-seropositive. Each CDR3 is given with its conserved first and last residue. A D gene is named only where the DNA matches it firmly. Size tells how often a clone was seen (once, few, many) or the class of an expanded clone, and some rows leave it out.

clone_size: .
j_call: TRBJ1-5
d_call: .
v_call: TRBV19
cdr3_aa: CASSQTRTDYSNQPQHF
cdr3_nt: TGTGCCAGTAGCCAAACCCGGACAGATTATAGCAATCAGCCCCAGCATTTT

clone_size: .
j_call: TRBJ1-1
d_call: .
v_call: TRBV11-3
cdr3_aa: CASSLGSGEAFF
cdr3_nt: TGTGCCAGCAGCTTAGGGTCGGGTGAAGCTTTCTTT

clone_size: .
j_call: TRBJ2-2
d_call: .
v_call: TRBV30
cdr3_aa: CAWDQGIAGELFF
cdr3_nt: TGTGCCTGGGATCAGGGAATCGCCGGGGAGCTGTTTTTT

clone_size: .
j_call: TRBJ2-2
d_call: .
v_call: TRBV18
cdr3_aa: CASSPSSSGNTGELFF
cdr3_nt: TGTGCCAGCTCACCTTCTTCCAGCGGGAACACCGGGGAGCTGTTTTTT

clone_size: .
j_call: TRBJ2-2
d_call: .
v_call: TRBV9
cdr3_aa: CASSVDITGELFF
cdr3_nt: TGTGCCAGCAGCGTAGACATCACCGGGGAGCTGTTTTTT

clone_size: .
j_call: TRBJ2-1
d_call: .
v_call: TRBV27
cdr3_aa: CASSLDDRSYNEQFF
cdr3_nt: TGTGCCAGCAGTTTGGACGACAGGTCCTACAATGAGCAGTTCTTC

clone_size: .
j_call: TRBJ2-7
d_call: .
v_call: TRBV10-3
cdr3_aa: CAISGDYYEQYF
cdr3_nt: TGTGCCATCAGTGGCGACTATTACGAGCAGTACTTC

clone_size: .
j_call: TRBJ2-3
d_call: .
v_call: TRBV7-2
cdr3_aa: CASSFRRGTDTQYF
cdr3_nt: TGTGCCAGCAGCTTTCGCCGGGGGACAGATACGCAGTATTTT

clone_size: .
j_call: TRBJ1-2
d_call: .
v_call: TRBV27
cdr3_aa: CASSFMATNYGYTF
cdr3_nt: TGTGCCAGCAGTTTTATGGCAACTAACTATGGCTACACCTTC

clone_size: .
j_call: TRBJ1-2
d_call: TRBD1
v_call: TRBV4-3
cdr3_aa: CASSQSDRAPPLYGYTF
cdr3_nt: TGCGCCAGCAGCCAAAGTGACAGGGCTCCCCCCCTCTATGGCTACACCTTC

clone_size: .
j_call: TRBJ2-5
d_call: .
v_call: TRBV7-9
cdr3_aa: CASSVDIQETQYF
cdr3_nt: TGTGCCAGCAGCGTAGACATTCAAGAGACCCAGTACTTC

clone_size: .
j_call: TRBJ1-2
d_call: .
v_call: TRBV4-1
cdr3_aa: CASSRFSGVANYGYTF
cdr3_nt: TGCGCCAGCAGCCGTTTTTCAGGGGTGGCTAACTATGGCTACACCTTC

clone_size: .
j_call: TRBJ2-1
d_call: .
v_call: TRBV11-2
cdr3_aa: CASSLAFGGGFNNEQFF
cdr3_nt: TGTGCCAGCAGCTTAGCTTTCGGAGGGGGCTTCAACAATGAGCAGTTCTTC

clone_size: .
j_call: TRBJ1-4
d_call: .
v_call: TRBV30
cdr3_aa: CAWSPEQAAPGKLFF
cdr3_nt: TGTGCCTGGAGCCCGGAACAGGCGGCCCCTGGGAAACTGTTTTTT

clone_size: .
j_call: TRBJ1-1
d_call: TRBD1
v_call: TRBV9
cdr3_aa: CASSVAIDRDAFF
cdr3_nt: TGTGCCAGCAGCGTAGCTATCGACAGGGACGCTTTCTTT

clone_size: .
j_call: TRBJ1-1
d_call: .
v_call: TRBV7-6
cdr3_aa: CASSLATRDTEAFF
cdr3_nt: TGTGCCAGCAGCTTAGCCACGAGAGACACTGAAGCTTTCTTT

clone_size: .
j_call: TRBJ1-3
d_call: TRBD1
v_call: TRBV19
cdr3_aa: CASSTWDRPGNTIYF
cdr3_nt: TGTGCCAGTAGTACGTGGGACAGGCCTGGAAACACCATATATTTT

clone_size: few
j_call: TRBJ1-5
d_call: .
v_call: TRBV13
cdr3_aa: CASSLGQGNQPQHF
cdr3_nt: TGTGCCAGCAGCTTAGGACAGGGAAATCAGCCCCAGCATTTT

clone_size: .
j_call: TRBJ2-5
d_call: .
v_call: TRBV19
cdr3_aa: CASSSFQGGQYF
cdr3_nt: TGTGCCAGTAGCAGTTTCCAGGGAGGCCAGTACTTC

clone_size: .
j_call: TRBJ1-2
d_call: TRBD1
v_call: TRBV28
cdr3_aa: CASIAGQGAPYGYTF
cdr3_nt: TGTGCCAGCATCGCGGGACAGGGGGCCCCCTATGGCTACACCTTC

clone_size: .
j_call: TRBJ2-7
d_call: .
v_call: TRBV27
cdr3_aa: CASSLAGPSYEQYF
cdr3_nt: TGTGCCAGCAGTTTAGCGGGGCCCTCCTACGAGCAGTACTTC

clone_size: .
j_call: TRBJ2-1
d_call: TRBD1
v_call: TRBV11-1
cdr3_aa: CASSRDSQKVYNEQFF
cdr3_nt: TGTGCCAGCAGCAGGGACAGCCAGAAGGTTTACAATGAGCAGTTCTTC

clone_size: once
j_call: TRBJ2-2
d_call: .
v_call: TRBV6-5
cdr3_aa: CASSYSTVLSTGELFF
cdr3_nt: TGTGCCAGCAGTTACTCTACAGTTCTCTCGACCGGGGAGCTGTTTTTT

clone_size: few
j_call: TRBJ1-1
d_call: .
v_call: TRBV14
cdr3_aa: CASGRGPTEAFF
cdr3_nt: TGTGCCAGCGGGAGAGGGCCCACTGAAGCTTTCTTT

clone_size: .
j_call: TRBJ1-4
d_call: .
v_call: TRBV14
cdr3_aa: CASSQDVAKTNEKLFF
cdr3_nt: TGTGCCAGCAGCCAAGACGTCGCGAAAACTAATGAAAAACTGTTTTTT

clone_size: .
j_call: TRBJ2-2
d_call: TRBD1
v_call: TRBV4-1
cdr3_aa: CASSQEPIQGASTGELFF
cdr3_nt: TGCGCCAGCAGCCAAGAACCTATACAGGGGGCGAGCACCGGGGAGCTGTTTTTT

clone_size: .
j_call: TRBJ1-2
d_call: .
v_call: TRBV4-1
cdr3_aa: CASSQEGRAYGYTF
cdr3_nt: TGCGCCAGCAGCCAAGAAGGCAGGGCATATGGCTACACCTTC

clone_size: few
j_call: TRBJ1-2
d_call: TRBD1
v_call: TRBV7-9
cdr3_aa: CASSLADRSYGYTF
cdr3_nt: TGTGCCAGCAGCTTAGCGGACAGGTCCTATGGCTACACCTTC